This TCR beta chain was documented in a study of CD8+CD57+ T cells in acquired aplastic anemia. This clonotype was recorded at least ten times. The target antigen is unknown. Genomic DNA, serving as template, underwent TCR beta VDJ and CDR3 profiling. Each CDR3 protein is one row after TCRdb ran MiXCR on the reads. Of about 270,000 distinct CDR3 sequences listed, roughly 50% were seen once; the top ten hold under 8.5%. Germline-derived CDR1 and CDR2 are SGHRS and YFSETQ. This CDR3 is built from 14 residues. V lost 3 bases, J lost 3 bases, and 9 bases lay in between. Study-wide findings and caveats: About 29 sequences, all CD8+ CDR3, were shared between patients and controls.

The specimen was sorted CD4+, CD8+, or CD8+CD57+ T cells (not recorded which) from PBMCs. The receptor was isolated from a human donor with severe aplastic anemia or a healthy control (not recorded which). The chain couples TRBV5-1 to TRBJ1-4; D gene ambiguous. The CDR3 DNA sequence: TGCGCCAGCAGCTCGACGGACGCTAATGAAAAACTGTTTTTT. This gives the protein CASSSTDANEKLFF.